The clone carrying this TCR beta chain was counted between two and nine times. Antigen specificity is unknown. This sample stems from a study of long-term antiretroviral therapy in people with HIV. Whole-study findings and limits: Repertoires in HIV (unlike those of controls) had narrower CDR3 length ranges.

Inclusion required at least two post-ART and at least one pre-ART PBMC samples. Every single participant having HIV got treatment inside the United States. Cryopreserved PBMC, at about 0.95-10 million per sample, were present before DNA extraction. Per germline, CDR1 SGHVS and CDR2 FQNEAQ. This CDR3 region has 14 residues. Trimming removed 4 bases from V and 1 base from J, with 11 bases in between. With survey level as its setting, the immunoSEQ assay was v3.0. Profiled with immunoSEQ multiplex PCR; TCRdb holds only in-frame clones, not every one. The sample records approximately 10,000 clones, about 86% being singletons.

J is TRBJ2-7 and V is TRBV7-8; either TRBD1 or TRBD2 may supply D (5 bases each). This sequence was found in a man aged 50 or older with HIV. The source material was unsorted PBMCs, sampled 7 to 7.5 years after starting antiretroviral therapy. CDR3 loop: CASSWDVGSYEQYF. CDR3 bases: TGTGCCAGCAGCTGGGACGTCGGGTCCTACGAGCAGTACTTC.